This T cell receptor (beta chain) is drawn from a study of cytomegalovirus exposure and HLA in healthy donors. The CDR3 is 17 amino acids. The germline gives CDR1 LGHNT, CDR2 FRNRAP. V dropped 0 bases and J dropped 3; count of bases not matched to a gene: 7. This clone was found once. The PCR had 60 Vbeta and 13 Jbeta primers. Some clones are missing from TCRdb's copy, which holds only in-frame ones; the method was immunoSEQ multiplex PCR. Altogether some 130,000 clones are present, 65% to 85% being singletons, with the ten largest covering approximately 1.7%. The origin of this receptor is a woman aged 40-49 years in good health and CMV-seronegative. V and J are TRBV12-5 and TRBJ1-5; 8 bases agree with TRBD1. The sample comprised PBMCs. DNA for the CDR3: TGTGCTAGTGGTTTGGTTAAGGACAGGGTGCTCAATCAGCCCCAGCATTTT. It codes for CASGLVKDRVLNQPQHF.